This T cell receptor beta chain was identified in a study of CD8 T cells in ankylosing spondylitis. Study-wide findings and caveats: Disease-linked clones reportedly concentrated significantly in matched ankylosing spondylitis synovial fluid.

Quantitative 5'-RACE was performed with molecular barcodes, and it yielded the TCR beta libraries. TCRdb processed the 5' RACE reads anew with MiXCR; each CDR3 protein has one entry. The data contain approximately 25,000 distinct CDR3 sequences, over 2% of them singletons. The table lists this clonotype with many counts. Antigen unknown. Material: blood, either unsorted or a sorted T cell fraction (not recorded which). The source of this sequence is a female donor with ankylosing spondylitis or in good health (not recorded which).

CDR3 DNA sequence: TGTGCCAGCAGCCGACCCTATTCCGGGACAGGGGAAAGGCCCCTCCACTTT. Encoded protein: CASSRPYSGTGERPLHF. The genes are TRBV9 and TRBJ1-6; 10 nucleotides align to TRBD1. The CDR3 spans 17 residues. The V gene's germline CDR1 is SGDLS and CDR2 YYNGEE. V trimming: 4 bases; J trimming: 13 bases; junction bases outside the gene matches: 17.